This is a list of T cell receptor beta chains from one sample in a study of T cell repertoires in cytomegalovirus infection. For these TCRs, the target antigens are not known. TCRdb ran MiXCR on the reads and lists one entry per CDR3 protein. Of under 90,000 distinct CDR3 sequences listed, about 44% are singletons. The sample here was CD8+ T cells from cultured PBMCs, taken from culture after CMV antigen stimulation. The receptors stem from a human donor in good health (CMV status not recorded). Some clones in this sample may be carry-over from other donors' samples. Both conserved end residues are part of each CDR3. A D gene is named only where the DNA matches it firmly. Where a row states a size, it is once, few, many or the class of an expanded clone; other rows omit it.

j_call clone_size v_call d_call cdr3_nt cdr3_aa
TRBJ1-1 . TRBV12-5 . TGTGCTAGTGGTTTGACCTTACAGGGACGGAAGTGGGCTTTCTTT CASGLTLQGRKWAFF
TRBJ1-2 once TRBV12-3/TRBV12-4 TRBD1 TGTGCCAGCAGTTCCCGAATAGACAGGGGTTATGGCTACACCTTC CASSSRIDRGYGYTF
TRBJ1-1 . TRBV27 TRBD1 TGTGCCAGCAGTACGACAGGGAGGGGGAGCACTGAAGCTTTCTTT CASSTTGRGSTEAFF
TRBJ1-6 . TRBV4-1 . TGCGCCAGCAGCCAAGGTTGGCCAGGGAATTCACCCCTCCACTTT CASSQGWPGNSPLHF
TRBJ2-7 . TRBV27 TRBD2 TGTGCCAGCAGTTTACTTGGCCTAGCGGGAGCGGCATACTTC CASSLLGLAGAAYF
TRBJ2-1 few TRBV7-9 . TGTGCCAGCATACGAGGCAGCCGCCAAGGCTTCTACAATGAGCAGTTCTTC CASIRGSRQGFYNEQFF
TRBJ1-1 . TRBV6-1 . TGTGCCAGCAGTGAGACAGGCGTTTACACTGAAGCTTTCTTT CASSETGVYTEAFF
TRBJ2-7 few TRBV11-2 . TGTGCCAGCAGCTGGGCAGGGAACCCTGAGCAGTACTTC CASSWAGNPEQYF
TRBJ2-4 few TRBV7-8 TRBD2 TGTGCCAGCAGCCAATCTAGCGGGGGGGCCGAAAACATTCAGTACTTC CASSQSSGGAENIQYF
TRBJ2-7 many TRBV7-6 TRBD2 TGTGCCAGCAGCTTAGATGCTATCGGGTTAGGCCCCGGGAGGGCCAGCGAGCAGTACTTC CASSLDAIGLGPGRASEQYF
TRBJ2-3 . TRBV14 TRBD2 TGTGCCAGCAGCCAAGATAAGGAGACTAGCGGCCCAGATACGCAGTATTTT CASSQDKETSGPDTQYF
TRBJ1-1 . TRBV2 . TGTGCCAGCCGGGGCGGGCCTGAAGCTTTCTTT CASRGGPEAFF
TRBJ2-1 . TRBV11-2 TRBD2 TGTGCCAGCAGCTTAAGACTAGCGGGGGGTAGCTCCTACAATGAGCAGTTCTTC CASSLRLAGGSSYNEQFF
TRBJ2-5 few TRBV12-5 TRBD2 TGTGCTAGTGGATCCGGGACTAGCGGGATGCAAGAGACCCAGTACTTC CASGSGTSGMQETQYF